This T cell receptor (beta chain) stems from a study of blood T cell repertoires in COVID-19. The CDR3 is 15 residues long. The V gene end was trimmed by 4 bases and the J gene end by 8 bases; junction bases not matched to a gene: 5. CDR1 and CDR2 from the germline V gene are MGHRA and YSYEKL. Sequencing used immunoSEQ multiplex PCR; TCRdb keeps in-frame clones, though not all of them. In the table there are 150,000 to 200,000 clones, around four fifths of which are singletons. This chain links TRBV4-1 with TRBJ1-4, with 12 bases that match TRBD1. This TCR came from a woman aged 45-65 years who had recovered from COVID-19. What was sequenced was PBMCs or T cells enriched from blood (not recorded which). The DNA for the CDR3 is TGCGCCAGCAGCCTCCTCGGGACAGGGGGCGAAAAACTGTTTTTT. Protein product: CASSLLGTGGEKLFF.